Each of the 4 T cell receptor beta chains below was sequenced from the same sample in a study of CD8+CD57+ T cells in acquired aplastic anemia. Using genomic DNA as the template, TCR beta VDJ and CDR3 profiling was carried out. MiXCR, applied by TCRdb to the reads, yields one record per CDR3 protein. The sample records 150,000 to 200,000 distinct CDR3 sequences, 55% to 70% being singletons. The specimen was sorted CD4+, CD8+, or CD8+CD57+ T cells (not recorded which) from PBMCs. The receptors come from a human donor with severe aplastic anemia or a healthy control (not recorded which).

The chain combines TRBV24-1 with TRBJ1-4; 7 bases are a match to TRBD1. CDR1 is KGHDR and CDR2 is SFDVKD in the germline V gene. This CDR3 region has 16 residues. Losses at the gene ends were 3 bases for V and 4 bases for J; bases not matched to a gene: 7. DNA of the CDR3: TGTGCCACCAGTGATAACAGGGGAGATGGTAATGAAAAACTGTTTTTT. Amino acids: CATSDNRGDGNEKLFF.

V is TRBV20-1 and J is TRBJ1-2; 8 bases agree with TRBD1. With V trimmed by 0 bases and J by 2 bases, 8 bases remained unmatched. Per germline, CDR1 DFQATT and CDR2 SNEGSKA (reference sequence). This CDR3 region has 16 residues. This chain's CDR3 is CSARDQDRAANYGYTF. The CDR3 region has the DNA TGCAGTGCTAGAGATCAGGACAGGGCCGCGAACTATGGCTACACCTTC.

The gene calls are TRBV29-1 and TRBJ2-7; 14 bases agree with TRBD2. The CDR3 length is 13 residues. Per germline, CDR1 SQVTM and CDR2 ANQGSEA. CDR3 sequence (DNA): TGCAGTGCAGGGGGACTAGCGGGAGACGAGCAGTACTTC. This codes for CSAGGLAGDEQYF.

V usage is TRBV7-3 and J usage is TRBJ1-2, with 7 bases lining up with TRBD1. Germline V gives CDR1 SGHTA, CDR2 FQGTGA. The CDR3 length is 14 residues. The J segment lost 9 bases and the V segment lost 5 bases, leaving 12 bases of the junction unmatched. CDR3 sequence: CASSREGQRDSYTF. The CDR3 region has the DNA TGTGCCAGCAGCAGAGAGGGACAGCGGGATAGCTACACCTTC.